Presented here are 7 T cell receptor beta chains from one specimen sequenced in a study of blood T cell repertoires in COVID-19. TCRdb's table, derived via immunoSEQ multiplex PCR, lists solely in-frame clones and lacks some. The sample contains 200,000 to 250,000 clones, about 90% of which appear only once. Specimen: peripheral blood. The origin of the receptors is a woman in her twenties or thirties who had recovered from COVID-19.

The chain links TRBV10-2 to TRBJ2-2; maybe TRBD1 (6 bases). Trimming stripped 7 bases from V and 6 bases from J, with 9 bases between. Germline lookup yields CDR1 WSHSY and CDR2 SAAADI. The CDR3 is 12 amino acids. CDR3 protein: CASITGPGELFF. In nucleotides, the CDR3 is TGCGCCAGCATCACAGGGCCCGGGGAGCTGTTTTTT.

The chain combines TRBV29-1 with TRBJ2-1; 8 positions match TRBD2. V gave up 4 bases and J gave up 5 bases; unmatched junction bases: 7. The CDR3 runs to 14 residues. Germline V CDR1 and CDR2: SQVTM, ANQGSEA. Here the CDR3 DNA reads TGCAGCGTTGGGTTAGCGGGGCCTAACAATGAGCAGTTCTTC. This codes for CSVGLAGPNNEQFF.

The chain employs TRBV18 and TRBJ2-2; no reliable D call. CDR3 length equals 12 residues. V was shortened by 3 bases and J by 5 bases, with 4 bases between the two germline ends. CDR1 is KGHSH, CDR2 LQKENI, per germline. The DNA for the CDR3 is TGTGCCAGCTCACCGCGAACCGGGGAGCTGTTTTTT. This sequence encodes CASSPRTGELFF.

The CDR3: CASSLPITDTQYF. The CDR3 nucleotides read TGTGCCAGCAGTTTACCCATCACAGATACGCAGTATTTT. The rearrangement links TRBV27 to TRBJ2-3; D unclear. CDR1 MNHEY and CDR2 SMNVEV come from the germline V gene (reference sequence). V gave up 2 bases and J gave up 2 bases, with 5 bases separating them. This CDR3 contains 13 residues.

The gene calls are TRBV19 and TRBJ1-2; 9 bases are a match to TRBD1. V gave up 9 bases and J gave up 8 bases; unmatched junction bases: 16. This CDR3 is built from 15 residues. Germline values: CDR1 LNHDA, CDR2 SQIVND (reference sequence). Written as DNA, the CDR3 is TGTGCCAGCCACAGGGGGCGAAGTCCTTTGGGGGGCTACACCTTC. Translating gives CASHRGRSPLGGYTF.

The V gene is TRBV27, the J gene TRBJ1-2; no clear D. Per germline, CDR1 MNHEY and CDR2 SMNVEV (reference sequence). Trimming removed 6 bases at V and 4 bases at J, with 18 bases between. The CDR3 covers 15 residues. The CDR3 DNA sequence: TGTGCCAGCAGCCCCGCCGGTCGTATCCCCTATGGCTACACCTTC. This encodes CASSPAGRIPYGYTF.

This sequence joins TRBV10-1 and TRBJ2-1, with no clear D. The ends were cut back, 3 bases at V and 1 base at J, with 7 bases in the middle. Germline-derived CDR1 and CDR2 are WNHNN and SYGVQD (reference sequence). The CDR3 extends over 14 amino acids. CDR3 residues: CASSETVSYNEQFF. In DNA form, the CDR3 reads TGCGCCAGCAGTGAAACAGTGTCCTACAATGAGCAGTTCTTC.